This T cell receptor beta chain was sequenced during a study of OX40 agonist ivuxolimab in advanced cancers. The CDR3 totals 14 residues. Unmatched junction bases numbered 2, after V lost 4 bases and J lost 1 base. Germline V gives CDR1 SGHRS, CDR2 YFSETQ. Libraries were prepared by immunoSEQ multiplex PCR; TCRdb keeps only in-frame clonotypes and omits some of them. The data hold 30,000 or so clones, with 70% to 85% observed a single time. As concerns this clone: Its specificity is not known.

Findings and caveats of the study: More expanded clones were found, on average, in CD8+ than in CD4+ T cells.

The chain carries TRBV5-1 and TRBJ1-1; 9 bases are shared with TRBD1. This receptor was obtained from an adult with an advanced solid tumor such as melanoma, head and neck, liver or kidney cancer. The material was CD4+ or CD8+ T cells sorted from blood, obtained in a trial of the OX40 agonist ivuxolimab. The CDR3 nucleotides are TGCGCCAGCAGCGTGGGACAGGGGAACACTGAAGCTTTCTTT. Its protein product is CASSVGQGNTEAFF.